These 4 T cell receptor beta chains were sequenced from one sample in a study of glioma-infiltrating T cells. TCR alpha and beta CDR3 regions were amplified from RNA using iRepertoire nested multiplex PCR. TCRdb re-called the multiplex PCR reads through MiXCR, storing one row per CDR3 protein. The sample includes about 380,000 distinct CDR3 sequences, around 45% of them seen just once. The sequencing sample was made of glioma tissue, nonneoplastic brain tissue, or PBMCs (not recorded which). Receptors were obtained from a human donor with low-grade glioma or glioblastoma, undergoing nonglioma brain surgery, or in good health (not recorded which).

The CDR3 is CASTFGGSGNTIYF. DNA for the CDR3: TGTGCCAGCACCTTCGGCGGGTCTGGAAACACCATATATTTT. This chain joins TRBV6-1 and TRBJ1-3; D not resolved. V lost 7 bases and J lost 1, with 11 bases in between. The CDR3 is 14 residues long. CDR1 MNHNS and CDR2 SASEGT come from the germline V gene.

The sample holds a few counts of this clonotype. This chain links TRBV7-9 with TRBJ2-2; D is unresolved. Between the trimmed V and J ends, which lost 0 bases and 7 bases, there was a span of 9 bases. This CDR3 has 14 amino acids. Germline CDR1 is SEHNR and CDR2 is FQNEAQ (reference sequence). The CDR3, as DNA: TGTGCCAGCAGCTTAGCGGTGACGGGCGGGGAGCTGTTTTTT. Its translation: CASSLAVTGGELFF. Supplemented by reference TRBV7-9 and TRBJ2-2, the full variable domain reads DTGVSQNPRHKITKRGQNVTFRCDPISEHNRLYWYRQTLGQGPEFLTYFQNEAQLEKSRLLSDRFSAERPKGSFSTLEIQRTEQGDSAMYLCASSLAVTGGELFFGEGSRLTVL.

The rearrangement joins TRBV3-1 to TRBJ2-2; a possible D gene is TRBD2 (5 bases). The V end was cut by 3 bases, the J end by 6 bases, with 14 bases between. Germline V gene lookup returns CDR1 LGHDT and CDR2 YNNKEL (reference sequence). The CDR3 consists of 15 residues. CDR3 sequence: CASSHRGIGPGELFF. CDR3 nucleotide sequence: TGTGCCAGCAGCCACCGGGGAATAGGGCCCGGGGAGCTGTTTTTT.

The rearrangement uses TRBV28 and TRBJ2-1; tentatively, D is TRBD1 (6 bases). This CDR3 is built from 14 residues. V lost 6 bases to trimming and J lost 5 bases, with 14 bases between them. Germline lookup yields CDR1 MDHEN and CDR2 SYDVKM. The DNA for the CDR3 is TGTGCCAGCAGCCCAGGGGTAGGCCACAATGAGCAGTTCTTC. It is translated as CASSPGVGHNEQFF.